This T cell receptor beta chain was retrieved from a study of STAT5B mutations in CD4+ large granular lymphocyte leukemia. The repertoire was sequenced with immunoSEQ multiplex PCR; TCRdb's copy has only in-frame clones and lacks some. The data hold 9,000 to 10,000 clones, with roughly 80% observed a single time. After removal of 4 bases from V and 4 bases from J, the junction contained 6 bases not matched to a gene. Per germline, CDR1 SGHRS and CDR2 YFSETQ. The length of the CDR3 is 15 residues. V usage is TRBV5-1 and J usage is TRBJ2-3, with 10 bases identical to TRBD1. Sequencing input: PBMCs. This TCR was recovered from a man in his fifties or sixties with CD4+ T-cell large granular lymphocyte leukemia. For the CDR3, the DNA is TGCGCCAGCAGCACCGGACAGGGGGGCCCAGATACGCAGTATTTT. This gives the protein CASSTGQGGPDTQYF.